These 20 T cell receptor beta chains came from one sample sequenced in a study of PD-1 blockade in classical Hodgkin lymphoma. Libraries were prepared by immunoSEQ multiplex PCR; TCRdb keeps only in-frame clonotypes and omits some of them. The sample includes roughly 42,000 clones, approximately 70% of them seen just once. There was relapse after autologous stem cell transplantation in every patient, and there was variation in brentuximab vedotin exposure. Here the sequenced sample was peripheral blood mononuclear cells (PBMCs), taken at baseline. These receptors were taken from a human donor with classical Hodgkin lymphoma.

The chain uses TRBV7-9 and TRBJ2-7, with D unclear. The CDR3 spans 13 residues. From germline, CDR1 is SEHNR and CDR2 FQNEAQ (reference sequence). V lost 5 bases and J lost 4, with 12 bases in between. The CDR3 nucleotides are TGTGCCAGCAGCCCGAGGACGGCTTACGAGCAGTACTTC. This gives the protein CASSPRTAYEQYF.

This clone was seen a single time. The CDR3 DNA reads as TGTGCCAGTAGTATTTCGGACATGGCCTACACCGGGGAGCTGTTTTTT. Protein sequence: CASSISDMAYTGELFF. The chain combines TRBV19 with TRBJ2-2, with D possibly TRBD1 on 5 matching bases. The germline V gene encodes CDR1 LNHDA and CDR2 SQIVND (reference sequence). Trimming left V 3 bases short and J 3 bases short, with 14 bases between. The CDR3 runs to 16 residues.

This clone appeared a few times. J is TRBJ1-1 and V is TRBV6-5; D uncertain. Trimming left V 0 bases short and J 3 bases short, with 5 bases between. This CDR3 region has 13 residues. CDR1 is MNHEY, CDR2 SVGAGI, per germline. The chain's CDR3 is CASSYSRYTEAFF. CDR3 sequence (DNA): TGTGCCAGCAGTTACTCGAGGTACACTGAAGCTTTCTTT.

The genes are TRBV30 and TRBJ1-2; D gene ambiguous. The CDR3 runs 14 residues. From germline, CDR1 is GTSNPN and CDR2 SVGIG (reference sequence). Trimming stripped 2 bases from V and 6 bases from J, with 16 bases between. This CDR3 is CAWSPGHPGDGYTF. For the CDR3, the DNA is TGTGCCTGGAGTCCGGGTCACCCGGGTGATGGCTACACCTTC.

Comment on this clone: The same CDR3 also results from other DNA sequences found in this sample. The chain combines TRBV14 with TRBJ2-7; D is uncertain. Trimming shortened V by 5 bases and J by 3 bases, and 5 bases separated the two germline ends. Germline V gives CDR1 SGHDN, CDR2 FVKESK. The CDR3 covers 11 residues. CDR3 residues: CASSVNYEQYF. CDR3 DNA sequence: TGTGCCAGCAGCGTTAACTACGAGCAGTACTTC. The full variable domain, in which reference TRBV14 and TRBJ2-7 provide the parts outside the CDR3, is EAGVTQFPSHSVIEKGQTVTLRCDPISGHDNLYWYRRVMGKEIKFLLHFVKESKQDESGMPNNRFLAERTGGTYSTLKVQPAELEDSGVYFCASSVNYEQYFGPGTRLTVT.

The J gene is TRBJ1-1, the V gene TRBV25-1; D not resolved. From germline, CDR1 is MGHDK and CDR2 SYGVNS. Between the trimmed V and J ends, which lost 3 bases and 5 bases, there was a span of 7 bases. The CDR3 consists of 12 residues. The CDR3 sequence: CASSEGGTEAFF. In nucleotides, the CDR3 is TGTGCCAGCAGTGAGGGTGGAACTGAAGCTTTCTTT. The variable domain in full, with the rest retrieved from reference TRBV25-1 and TRBJ1-1, is EADIYQTPRYLVIGTGKKITLECSQTMGHDKMYWYQQDPGMELHLIHYSYGVNSTEKGDLSSESTVSRIRTEHFPLTLESARPSHTSQYLCASSEGGTEAFFGQGTRLTVV.

This rearrangement joins TRBV27 to TRBJ1-1, with D perhaps matching TRBD1 (6 bases). Germline lookup yields CDR1 MNHEY and CDR2 SMNVEV (reference sequence). The CDR3 extends over 15 amino acids. Trimming shortened V by 5 bases and J by 0 bases, and 13 bases separated the two germline ends. Here the CDR3 reads CASSTLQGLNTEAFF. Here the CDR3 DNA reads TGTGCCAGCAGTACTTTACAGGGTTTGAACACTGAAGCTTTCTTT.

The chain uses TRBV19 and TRBJ2-2; D remains unclear. V lost 8 bases, J lost 2 bases, and 9 bases lay in between. Germline assignment: CDR1 LNHDA and CDR2 SQIVND (reference sequence). The CDR3 length is 13 residues. The CDR3 region has the DNA TGTGCCAGTGACTTTGAAAACACCGGGGAGCTGTTTTTT. Its protein product is CASDFENTGELFF.

This clone was recorded a few times. The rearrangement joins TRBV21-1 to TRBJ2-3. TRBV21-1 is shown as a pseudogene. This CDR3 spans 13 amino acids. CDR3 sequence: CASMSTQADTQYF. Written as DNA, the CDR3 is TGTGCCAGCATGTCCACCCAAGCAGATACGCAGTATTTT.

This chain uses TRBV6-6 with TRBJ1-5; 10 bases line up with TRBD1. Trimming cost V 8 bases and J 7 bases; bases outside gene matches: 11. CDR1 is MNHNY, CDR2 SVGAGI, per germline (reference sequence). CDR3 size: 15 residues. The CDR3 DNA sequence: TGTGCCAGCCGGGAGCCGGGACAGGGGCGCCAGCCCCAGCATTTT. Translated, it gives CASREPGQGRQPQHF.

The gene calls are TRBV19 and TRBJ1-1, with D possibly being TRBD1 (6 bases). V lost 1 base and J 6 bases, leaving 15 bases between the germline ends. Per germline, CDR1 LNHDA and CDR2 SQIVND (reference sequence). The CDR3 length is 15 residues. The CDR3 sequence: CASSIVNRVGSEAFF. CDR3 nucleotide sequence: TGTGCCAGTAGTATAGTGAACAGGGTAGGGTCTGAAGCTTTCTTT.

There are a few counts of this clone. The genes are TRBV7-6 and TRBJ1-1; D not certain. This CDR3 spans 13 amino acids. Trimming removed 2 bases at V and 1 base at J, with 5 bases between. Germline CDR1 SGHVS, CDR2 FNYEAQ. The CDR3 DNA reads TGTGCCAGCAGCTTACGGGGGAACACTGAAGCTTTCTTT. Residues: CASSLRGNTEAFF.

The V gene is TRBV5-1, the J gene TRBJ2-7; D is unclear. The V end lost 4 bases, the J end lost 1 base, and 15 bases lay between the germline ends. CDR3 size: 15 residues. Germline assignment: CDR1 SGHRS and CDR2 YFSETQ. The CDR3 DNA follows: TGCGCCAGCAGCATATACCCCGGGTTATCCTACGAGCAGTACTTC. This gives the protein CASSIYPGLSYEQYF.

The chain joins TRBV10-3 to TRBJ1-5; TRBD1 might be the D (6 bases). Trimming pared 9 bases from V and 4 bases from J, leaving 13 bases between. The CDR3 length is 13 residues. The germline CDR1 and CDR2 sequences are ENHRY and SYGVKD. This CDR3 is CAIQDSANQPQHF. CDR3 in DNA: TGTGCCATACAGGACAGTGCTAATCAGCCCCAGCATTTT.

This chain joins TRBV9 and TRBJ2-7, with 7 bases fitting TRBD1. The CDR3 totals 15 residues. CDR1 and CDR2 (germline): SGDLS, YYNGEE. Trimming removed 4 bases from V and 3 bases from J; junction bases left unmatched: 10. CDR3 DNA sequence: TGTGCCAGCAGCTCCCAACAGGGGTCCTACTACGAGCAGTACTTC. This translates into CASSSQQGSYYEQYF.

The CDR3: CASSPQGFLGYTF. CDR3 nucleotide sequence: TGTGCCAGCAGTCCTCAGGGTTTCCTTGGCTACACCTTC. This rearrangement joins TRBV6-5 to TRBJ1-2; D is possibly TRBD1 (5 bases). The CDR3 is 13 amino acids. Germline V gene sequence: CDR1 MNHEY, CDR2 SVGAGI. V lost 5 bases and J 7 bases, leaving 14 bases between the germline ends.

V gene TRBV11-2 combines with J gene TRBJ1-1; the D is unclear. The CDR3 is 14 amino acids. Trimming removed 1 base at V and 2 bases at J, with 8 bases between. CDR1 and CDR2 (germline): SGHAT, FQNNGV. The CDR3 sequence is CASSLASRNTEAFF. DNA of the CDR3: TGTGCCAGCAGCTTAGCGTCCCGTAACACTGAAGCTTTCTTT.

The chain links TRBV7-9 to TRBJ1-2, with D maybe TRBD1 (5 bases). The CDR3 length is 14 residues. The V end was cut by 3 bases, the J end by 4 bases, with 12 bases between. From germline, CDR1 is SEHNR and CDR2 FQNEAQ (reference sequence). This CDR3 is CASSFDSKSYGYTF. The CDR3 region has the DNA TGTGCCAGCAGCTTCGACAGTAAAAGCTATGGCTACACCTTC.

This clone was observed many times. The chain carries TRBV7-2 and TRBJ1-1; D is ambiguous. The CDR3 loop spans 14 amino acids. The V and J ends lost 5 bases and 4 bases respectively, with 14 bases between them. CDR1 is SGHTA, CDR2 FQGNSA, per germline. The CDR3 DNA sequence: TGTGCCAGCAGCAGCAATCTTTACAGCACTGAAGCTTTCTTT. Its translation is CASSSNLYSTEAFF.

The V gene is TRBV19, the J gene TRBJ2-7, with 10 positions matching TRBD2. This CDR3 comprises 15 residues. V lost 4 bases, J lost 4 bases, and 7 bases stayed unmatched. Germline loops: CDR1 LNHDA, CDR2 SQIVND (reference sequence). The CDR3 DNA sequence: TGTGCCAGTAGTACTAGCGGGAGTTCCCTTTACGAGCAGTACTTC. Its translation: CASSTSGSSLYEQYF.